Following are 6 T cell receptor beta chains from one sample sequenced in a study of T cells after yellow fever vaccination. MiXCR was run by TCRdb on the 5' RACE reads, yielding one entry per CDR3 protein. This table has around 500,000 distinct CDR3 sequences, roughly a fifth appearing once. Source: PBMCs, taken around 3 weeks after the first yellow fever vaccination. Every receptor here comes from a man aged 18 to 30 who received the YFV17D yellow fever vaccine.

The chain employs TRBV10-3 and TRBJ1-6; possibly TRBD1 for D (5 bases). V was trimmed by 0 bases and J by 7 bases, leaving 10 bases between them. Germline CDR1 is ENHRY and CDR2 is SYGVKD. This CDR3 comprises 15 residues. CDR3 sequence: CAISESAGPNSPLHF. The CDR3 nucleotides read TGTGCCATCAGTGAGTCGGCAGGGCCGAATTCACCCCTCCACTTT.

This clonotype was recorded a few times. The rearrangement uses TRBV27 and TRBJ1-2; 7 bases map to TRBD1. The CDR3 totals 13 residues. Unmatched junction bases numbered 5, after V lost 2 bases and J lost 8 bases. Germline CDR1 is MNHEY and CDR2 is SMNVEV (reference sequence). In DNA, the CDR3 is TGTGCCAGCAGTTTAACAGGGGCTTTAGGCTACACCTTC. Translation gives CASSLTGALGYTF.

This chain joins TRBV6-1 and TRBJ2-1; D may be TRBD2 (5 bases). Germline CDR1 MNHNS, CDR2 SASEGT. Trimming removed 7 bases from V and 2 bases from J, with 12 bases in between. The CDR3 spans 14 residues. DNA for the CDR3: TGTGCCAGCACTAGCACCTCCCCCTACAATGAGCAGTTCTTC. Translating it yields CASTSTSPYNEQFF.

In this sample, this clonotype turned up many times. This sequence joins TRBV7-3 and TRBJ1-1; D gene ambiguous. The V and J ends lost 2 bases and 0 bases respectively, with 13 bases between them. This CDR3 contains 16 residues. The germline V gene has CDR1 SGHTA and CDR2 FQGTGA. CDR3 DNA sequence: TGTGCCAGCAGCTTAGCCCCCGGAGATTTGAACACTGAAGCTTTCTTT. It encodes CASSLAPGDLNTEAFF.

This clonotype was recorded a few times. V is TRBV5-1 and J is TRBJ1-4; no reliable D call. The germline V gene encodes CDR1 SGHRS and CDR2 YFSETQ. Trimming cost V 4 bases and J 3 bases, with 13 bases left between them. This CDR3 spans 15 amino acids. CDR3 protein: CASSPALSANEKLFF. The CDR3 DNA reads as TGCGCCAGCAGCCCTGCATTGTCGGCTAATGAAAAACTGTTTTTT.

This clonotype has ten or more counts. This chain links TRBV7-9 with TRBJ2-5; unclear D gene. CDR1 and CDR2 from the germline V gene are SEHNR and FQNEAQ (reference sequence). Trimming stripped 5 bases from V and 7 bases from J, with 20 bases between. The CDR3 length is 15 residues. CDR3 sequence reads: CASSPPWPPVGTQYF. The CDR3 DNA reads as TGTGCCAGCAGCCCCCCCTGGCCCCCGGTGGGGACCCAGTACTTC.